This T cell receptor (beta chain) appears in the sequencing data of a study of T cells in Graves' hyperthyroidism and ophthalmopathy. The wider study: Peripheral blood collection took place at initial diagnosis, before any treatment. Findings and limits, study-wide: Ophthalmopathy was model-predicted a median roughly six months pre-onset. Most thyroid clonotypes expanded above 0.001 were also detected in blood.

Template material for amplifying TCR beta CDR3 regions consisted of RNA transcripts. Researchers ran a first-round RT-PCR on the TCR CDR3 using the HTBI primer set. Each CDR3 protein gets one entry after TCRdb re-called the multiplex PCR reads with MiXCR. Of about 480,000 distinct CDR3 sequences in the sample, approximately 14% were seen once. Trimming removed 2 bases at V and 6 bases at J, with 17 bases between. The CDR3 extends over 16 amino acids. This sample holds PBMCs from 9.5 to 10 ml fresh peripheral blood. This clonotype was recorded at least ten times. The antigen remains unidentified. The sequenced sample consisted of blood. The receptor was derived from a young woman with Graves' hyperthyroidism. The gene calls are TRBV12-3 or TRBV12-4 and TRBJ1-5; D remains unclear. The chain's CDR3 is CASSLKAHDPRQPQHF. CDR3 nucleotides: TGTGCCAGCAGTTTAAAGGCCCATGATCCCCGTCAGCCCCAGCATTTT.